A selection of T cell receptor beta chains follows, all from one sample in a study of cytomegalovirus exposure and HLA in healthy donors. Sequencing used immunoSEQ multiplex PCR; TCRdb keeps in-frame clones, though not all of them. The sample records 210,000 or so clones, around 83% being singletons. Specimen: PBMCs. The receptors were gathered from a woman aged 45-59 years in good health and CMV-seropositive. CDR3s include the opening cysteine and the closing phenylalanine or tryptophan. A D gene is named only where the DNA matches it firmly. Only part of the rows carry a size: once, few, many, or a class if the clone is expanded.

>TRBJ2-7|.|.|TRBV9
CASSVRLYSYEQYF
TGTGCCAGCAGCGTTAGACTGTACTCCTACGAGCAGTACTTC
>TRBJ1-4|.|.|TRBV5-4
CASSLGRVGTNEKLFF
TGTGCCAGCAGCTTGGGCAGGGTGGGAACTAATGAAAAACTGTTTTTT
>TRBJ2-2|.|.|TRBV5-8
CASSHPRGTQNTGELFF
TGTGCCAGCAGCCACCCTAGAGGTACCCAGAACACCGGGGAGCTGTTTTTT
>TRBJ1-1|.|.|TRBV7-9
CASSSGGENTEAFF
TGTGCCAGCAGCTCGGGGGGTGAGAACACTGAAGCTTTCTTT
>TRBJ2-1|.|.|TRBV5-1
CASSLGDKAYNEQFF
TGCGCCAGCAGCTTGGGGGACAAAGCCTACAATGAGCAGTTCTTC
>TRBJ1-1|.|.|TRBV13
CASSLGVHSNTEAFF
TGTGCCAGCAGCTTAGGAGTTCACAGTAACACTGAAGCTTTCTTT
>TRBJ2-5|.|TRBD2|TRBV19
CASSTGLAGGLETQYF
TGTGCCAGTAGTACGGGACTAGCGGGGGGGCTGGAGACCCAGTACTTC
>TRBJ1-5|.|.|TRBV7-3
CASSPSRRQPQHF
TGTGCCAGCAGCCCCAGCAGGCGTCAGCCCCAGCATTTT
>TRBJ2-5|.|TRBD1|TRBV5-4
CASSRQGTPETQYF
TGTGCCAGCAGCCGACAGGGGACGCCGGAGACCCAGTACTTC
>TRBJ1-6|.|.|TRBV7-8
CASSTPGHHNSPLHF
TGTGCCAGCAGCACCCCGGGACACCATAATTCACCCCTCCACTTT
>TRBJ2-5|once|TRBD1|TRBV9
CASSVGWDRQETQYF
TGTGCCAGCAGCGTAGGATGGGACAGGCAAGAGACCCAGTACTTC
>TRBJ2-3|.|.|TRBV4-2
CASSPLSGSTDTQYF
TGTGCCAGCAGCCCCCTTTCAGGTAGCACAGATACGCAGTATTTT
>TRBJ2-5|.|TRBD1|TRBV5-5
CASSIDRGVPTETQYF
TGTGCCAGCAGCATTGACAGGGGAGTCCCAACAGAGACCCAGTACTTC
>TRBJ1-5|.|.|TRBV6-1
CASSRGGWNQPQHF
TGTGCCAGCAGTAGGGGAGGGTGGAATCAGCCCCAGCATTTT
>TRBJ1-4|.|TRBD1|TRBV28
CASSFSTGGGEKLFF
TGTGCCAGCAGTTTTTCCACAGGGGGGGGTGAAAAACTGTTTTTT
>TRBJ2-2|once|.|TRBV7-9
CASSEGLENTGELFF
TGTGCCAGCAGCGAGGGACTGGAGAACACCGGGGAGCTGTTTTTT
>TRBJ1-5|.|TRBD1|TRBV5-1
CASSWTGYNQPQHF
TGCGCCAGCAGCTGGACAGGGTACAATCAGCCCCAGCATTTT
>TRBJ2-3|.|.|TRBV9
CASSAVVADYSTDTQYF
TGTGCCAGCAGCGCAGTGGTGGCGGATTATAGCACAGATACGCAGTATTTT
>TRBJ2-5|.|.|TRBV7-9
CSSSLTAERMWETQYF
TGTTCCAGCAGCTTAACCGCGGAAAGGATGTGGGAGACCCAGTACTTC
>TRBJ1-6|.|.|TRBV10-3
CAISESTPGGSGSPLHF
TGTGCCATCAGTGAGTCGACTCCGGGGGGTTCTGGATCACCCCTCCACTTT
>TRBJ1-2|once|TRBD1|TRBV11-2
CASSIGTGGDYGYTF
TGTGCCAGCAGCATAGGGACAGGGGGCGACTATGGCTACACCTTC
>TRBJ1-6|.|.|TRBV19
CASRENSYNSPLHF
TGTGCCAGCCGAGAGAATTCCTATAATTCACCCCTCCACTTT
>TRBJ2-5|.|.|TRBV5-1
CASSLVRGTLETQYF
TGCGCCAGCAGCTTGGTTAGGGGGACACTTGAGACCCAGTACTTC
>TRBJ1-5|.|.|TRBV6-5
CASRRVEPQHF
TGTGCCAGCAGGAGGGTGGAGCCCCAGCATTTT
>TRBJ1-6|.|.|TRBV4-1
CASSQGVSPLHF
TGCGCCAGCAGCCAAGGAGTGTCACCCCTCCACTTT
>TRBJ1-2|.|.|TRBV7-3
CASSPSSGTPGGYTF
TGTGCCAGCAGCCCTTCGTCGGGTACCCCGGGTGGCTACACCTTC
>TRBJ1-2|.|TRBD1|TRBV28
CASSLLTTGNYGYTF
TGTGCCAGCAGTTTACTGACGACAGGGAACTATGGCTACACCTTC
>TRBJ2-3|.|.|TRBV19
CASSIPGETDTQYF
TGTGCCAGTAGTATTCCGGGGGAAACAGATACGCAGTATTTT
>TRBJ1-2|few|.|TRBV19
CASSIKVSVRVGYTF
TGTGCCAGTAGTATCAAAGTGTCCGTCAGGGTTGGCTACACCTTC
>TRBJ2-5|.|TRBD2|TRBV18
CASSPPGLAGGRRYF
TGTGCCAGCTCACCACCGGGCCTAGCGGGGGGCCGGAGGTACTTC
>TRBJ2-2|once|.|TRBV6-1
CASSEGGAGTGELFF
TGTGCCAGCAGTGAAGGCGGGGCGGGGACCGGGGAGCTGTTTTTT
>TRBJ2-7|.|TRBD2|TRBV7-9
CSSSSSSGGFTYEQYF
TGTTCCAGCAGCTCATCTAGCGGGGGGTTCACCTACGAGCAGTACTTC
>TRBJ2-2|.|.|TRBV5-1
CASSLDSGGYGGELFF
TGCGCCAGCAGCTTGGACTCCGGGGGATACGGGGGGGAGCTGTTTTTT
>TRBJ1-2|.|.|TRBV27
CASSLSGLYGYTF
TGTGCCAGCAGTTTATCAGGACTCTATGGCTACACCTTC
>TRBJ1-1|.|TRBD1|TRBV11-1
CASNRDRSMAEAFF
TGTGCCAGCAACCGGGACAGGTCTATGGCTGAAGCTTTCTTT
>TRBJ1-1|few|.|TRBV19
CASSLVAGEGTEAFF
TGTGCCAGTAGCCTGGTGGCTGGGGAGGGGACTGAAGCTTTCTTT
>TRBJ2-2|once|.|TRBV25-1
CASSEWGDDAGELFF
TGTGCCAGCAGTGAATGGGGGGACGATGCCGGGGAGCTGTTTTTT
>TRBJ2-5|.|.|TRBV12-5
CASGLAEETQYF
TGTGCTAGTGGTTTGGCCGAAGAGACCCAGTACTTC
>TRBJ1-2|.|TRBD1|TRBV19
CASSSGDRDYGYTF
TGTGCCAGTAGTTCTGGGGACAGGGACTATGGCTACACCTTC
>TRBJ1-1|.|TRBD1|TRBV18
CASSPRQGANTEAFF
TGTGCCAGCTCACCCAGACAGGGGGCGAACACTGAAGCTTTCTTT
>TRBJ1-6|.|.|TRBV7-6
CASSFSGANSPLHF
TGTGCCAGCAGCTTTTCAGGGGCGAATTCACCCCTCCACTTT
>TRBJ1-6|.|TRBD1|TRBV30
CAWSKTGQGGNSPLHF
TGTGCCTGGAGTAAAACTGGACAGGGAGGTAATTCACCCCTCCACTTT
>TRBJ2-2|.|TRBD1|TRBV23-1
CASSDRGRFTGELFF
TGCGCCAGTTCGGACAGGGGGCGTTTTACCGGGGAGCTGTTTTTT
>TRBJ1-5|.|TRBD1|TRBV11-2
CASSSQGPNQPQHF
TGTGCCAGCAGCTCACAGGGGCCAAATCAGCCCCAGCATTTT
>TRBJ1-5|.|.|TRBV6-5
CASSYVRQYSNQPQHF
TGTGCCAGCAGTTACGTTAGACAGTATAGCAATCAGCCCCAGCATTTT